A single sample gave rise to the 20 T cell receptor beta chains below, sequenced in a study of shared clonotypes between healthy human individuals. Method: immunoSEQ multiplex PCR; TCRdb's copy keeps in-frame clones and lacks some. The sample contains fewer than 600,000 clones, roughly 83% of which appear only once. Sequencing was performed on PBMCs. The receptors were gathered from a woman between 40 and 55 years old in good health. Some clones in this sample may be carry-over from other donors' samples.

This sequence joins TRBV19 and TRBJ1-3; D is undetermined. Trimming cost V 5 bases and J 3 bases, with 14 bases left between them. This CDR3 has 15 residues. The germline V gene has CDR1 LNHDA and CDR2 SQIVND (reference sequence). CDR3 in amino acids: CASSPGPTLGNTIYF. The CDR3, as DNA: TGTGCCAGTAGTCCAGGACCCACTCTTGGAAACACCATATATTTT.

This clone was found once. This sequence joins TRBV7-3 and TRBJ1-2; D is uncertain. In germline, CDR1 is SGHTA, CDR2 FQGTGA. The CDR3 sequence is 13 residues long. The germline V and J ends were trimmed by 3 bases and 7 bases, with 12 bases remaining between them. The CDR3 DNA reads TGTGCCAGCAGCTTTCGGGATCAGTCTGGCTACACCTTC. This gives the protein CASSFRDQSGYTF.

The rearrangement links TRBV7-6 to TRBJ2-2; D possibly corresponds to TRBD1 (5 bases). Germline assignment: CDR1 SGHVS and CDR2 FNYEAQ. This CDR3 is built from 16 residues. V lost 5 bases to trimming and J lost 2 bases, with 15 bases between them. The CDR3 region has the DNA TGTGCCAGCAGCCCAATTAGGGGCAAAAACACCGGGGAGCTGTTTTTT. It codes for CASSPIRGKNTGELFF.

The chain recombines TRBV29-1 with TRBJ2-2, with TRBD1 as a possible D gene (5 bases). Germline V gene lookup returns CDR1 SQVTM and CDR2 ANQGSEA. The CDR3 sequence is 15 residues long. With 7 bases removed from V and 0 bases from J, the gap between germline ends came to 15 bases. The CDR3 DNA sequence: TGCAGCGCCGAGGCTGGACAAGCGAACACCGGGGAGCTGTTTTTT. Amino acid sequence: CSAEAGQANTGELFF.

This clone came up once. The gene calls are TRBV5-1 and TRBJ2-2, with a tentative D call TRBD1 (6 bases). Germline CDR1 reads SGHRS; CDR2 reads YFSETQ. Trimming took 1 base from V and 3 from J, leaving 7 bases between them. The CDR3 extends over 14 amino acids. The CDR3 DNA sequence: TGCGCCAGCAGCTTGCAGGGGCACACCGGGGAGCTGTTTTTT. This codes for CASSLQGHTGELFF.

V is TRBV5-1 and J is TRBJ2-1; the D is unclear. The V end lost 2 bases, the J end lost 9 bases, and 15 bases lay between the germline ends. CDR3 length: 14 residues. CDR1 SGHRS and CDR2 YFSETQ come from the germline V gene. The CDR3 sequence: CASSFEQRGVEQFF. CDR3 in DNA: TGCGCCAGCAGCTTCGAACAGCGTGGCGTTGAGCAGTTCTTC.

V is TRBV7-2 and J is TRBJ2-7; 13 bases map to TRBD2. The CDR3 has 16 residues. Germline CDR1 and CDR2: SGHTA and FQGNSA. Germline trimming cut 5 bases from V and 3 bases from J; bases unmatched to any gene: 7. The DNA for the CDR3 is TGTGCCAGCAGCCCGACTAGCGGGAGGAAAGACTACGAGCAGTACTTC. It encodes CASSPTSGRKDYEQYF.

For this clone: At the DNA level, this CDR3 is encoded by other sequences in the same sample as well. The chain links TRBV5-1 to TRBJ2-2; D gene uncertain. Per germline, CDR1 SGHRS and CDR2 YFSETQ. The V and J ends lost 0 bases and 2 bases respectively, with 5 bases between them. The CDR3 extends over 14 amino acids. The CDR3 DNA sequence: TGCGCCAGCAGCTTGGACAGTAACACCGGGGAGCTGTTTTTT. Translation gives CASSLDSNTGELFF.

The chain couples TRBV4-2 to TRBJ2-2; D not certain. The CDR3 spans 13 residues. Deletions cut 1 base from V and 5 bases from J, with 5 bases between. Germline values: CDR1 LGHNA, CDR2 YNFKEQ. CDR3 in amino acids: CASSQVGTGELFF. The CDR3 bases are TGTGCCAGCAGCCAAGTGGGGACCGGGGAGCTGTTTTTT.

Concerning this clone itself: This likely stems from a read error, as it lies one base from a far larger clone. Because the CDR3 is missing its conserved closing phenylalanine or tryptophan, this is likely a read error. J is TRBJ2-6 and V is TRBV19, with a possible D match to TRBD1 (6 bases). The CDR3 has 16 residues. The V gene lost 5 bases and the J gene lost 2 bases, with 13 bases spanning the gap. CDR1 and CDR2 from the germline V gene are LNHDA and SQIVND (reference sequence). CDR3 residues: CASSREQGTGANVLTL. The CDR3 bases are TGTGCCAGTAGTCGCGAACAGGGTACTGGGGCCAACGTCCTGACTCTC.

This chain joins TRBV15 and TRBJ2-5; tentatively, D is TRBD2 (6 bases). Germline CDR1 reads LNHNV; CDR2 reads YYDKDF (reference sequence). V lost 8 bases and J lost 4, with 14 bases in between. The CDR3 runs to 13 residues. The CDR3 coding sequence is TGTGCCACCGGGGACTCTCCAAGAGAGACCCAGTACTTC. As protein: CATGDSPRETQYF.

This chain joins TRBV7-9 and TRBJ2-7; TRBD2 aligns across 12 bases. The CDR3 is 15 residues long. V lost 6 bases, J lost 5 bases, and 8 bases stayed unmatched. Germline V gene data show CDR1 as SEHNR and CDR2 as FQNEAQ (reference sequence). CDR3 nucleotide sequence: TGTGCCAGCAGAAACCGACTAGCGGGAGCCCACGAGCAGTACTTC. It specifies CASRNRLAGAHEQYF. Full variable domain (remainder filled in from reference TRBV7-9 and TRBJ2-7): DTGVSQNPRHKITKRGQNVTFRCDPISEHNRLYWYRQTLGQGPEFLTYFQNEAQLEKSRLLSDRFSAERPKGSFSTLEIQRTEQGDSAMYLCASRNRLAGAHEQYFGPGTRLTVT.

The sample holds a few counts of this clone. The rearrangement uses TRBV10-3 and TRBJ1-5; 7 bases map to TRBD1. The trim removed 10 bases at V and 6 bases at J, leaving 12 bases unmatched. The CDR3 loop spans 14 amino acids. Germline V gene sequence: CDR1 ENHRY, CDR2 SYGVKD. CDR3 loop: CATGRQGGSQPQHF. In DNA form, the CDR3 reads TGTGCCACCGGAAGGCAGGGGGGGAGTCAGCCCCAGCATTTT.

J is TRBJ2-5 and V is TRBV2, with TRBD1 as a possible D gene (6 bases). Germline loops: CDR1 SNHLY, CDR2 FYNNEI. V gave up 6 bases and J gave up 5 bases, with 16 bases separating them. This CDR3 is built from 14 residues. CDR3 in amino acids: CASSEQGSGETQYF. For the CDR3, the DNA is TGTGCCAGCAGCGAACAGGGATCTGGGGAGACCCAGTACTTC. The full variable domain, completed using reference TRBV2 and TRBJ2-5, is EPEVTQTPSHQVTQMGQEVILRCVPISNHLYFYWYRQILGQKVEFLVSFYNNEISEKSEIFDDQFSVERPDGSNFTLKIRSTKLEDSAMYFCASSEQGSGETQYFGPGTRLLVL.

V and J are TRBV11-1 and TRBJ2-5, with TRBD2 matching over 10 bases. Germline lookup yields CDR1 SGHAT and CDR2 FQDESV (reference sequence). The CDR3 covers 16 residues. With 4 bases clipped from V and 4 bases from J, the junction kept 9 bases outside the gene matches. The CDR3 DNA reads TGTGCCAGCAGCTCCCAGCGGGAGGGCCTCCGAGAGACCCAGTACTTC. Protein: CASSSQREGLRETQYF.

This clone appeared a few times. V is TRBV30 and J is TRBJ1-2, with D possibly TRBD1 on 5 matching bases. Germline CDR1 is GTSNPN and CDR2 is SVGIG (reference sequence). The ends were cut back, 1 base at V and 7 bases at J, with 10 bases in the middle. The CDR3 extends over 12 amino acids. The CDR3 bases are TGTGCCTGGAGTGCCAGGGCAGGTGGCTACACCTTC. It specifies CAWSARAGGYTF.

CDR3 sequence: CASSPREGSTEAFF. The CDR3 bases are TGTGCCAGCAGCCCAAGGGAGGGGAGCACTGAAGCTTTCTTT. This rearrangement joins TRBV7-6 to TRBJ1-1; possibly TRBD1 for D (5 bases). From germline, CDR1 is SGHVS and CDR2 FNYEAQ. This CDR3 has 14 residues. Deletions cut 5 bases from V and 4 bases from J, with 14 bases between.

The chain employs TRBV5-1 and TRBJ2-7, with D possibly being TRBD1 (6 bases). The germline gives CDR1 SGHRS, CDR2 YFSETQ. Deletions cut 4 bases from V and 5 bases from J, with 19 bases between. The CDR3 spans 15 residues. This CDR3 is CASSPWGRQADEQYF. As DNA, the CDR3 is TGCGCCAGCAGCCCTTGGGGGCGGCAGGCCGACGAGCAGTACTTC. Using reference TRBV5-1 and TRBJ2-7 for the parts outside the CDR3, the full variable domain is KAGVTQTPRYLIKTRGQQVTLSCSPISGHRSVSWYQQTPGQGLQFLFEYFSETQRNKGNFPGRFSGRQFSNSRSEMNVSTLELGDSALYLCASSPWGRQADEQYFGPGTRLTVT.

This rearrangement joins TRBV5-1 to TRBJ2-3; no firm D call. Trimming removed 0 bases at V and 5 bases at J, with 7 bases between. CDR1 is SGHRS, CDR2 YFSETQ, per germline. The CDR3 sequence is 13 residues long. DNA of the CDR3: TGCGCCAGCAGCTTGGGTTTTCAAGATACGCAGTATTTT. This codes for CASSLGFQDTQYF.

The V gene is TRBV7-9, the J gene TRBJ2-1; no definite D call. CDR1 and CDR2 (germline): SEHNR, FQNEAQ (reference sequence). Trimming shortened V by 0 bases and J by 5 bases, and 14 bases separated the two germline ends. The length of the CDR3 is 16 residues. The CDR3 bases are TGTGCCAGCAGCTTAGCGCCGGTCCCCCCTGACAATGAGCAGTTCTTC. Protein sequence: CASSLAPVPPDNEQFF.